These T cell receptor beta chains were read from a single sample in a study of CD8+ T cells in alopecia areata. TCRdb keeps only in-frame clones here, not all; method: immunoSEQ multiplex PCR. The repertoire consists of over 100,000 clones, with around 56% occurring once and the leading ten covering approximately 0.46%. The source was CD4+ T cells sorted from blood, collected at week 4, from a patient treated with tofacitinib. Receptors originate from a human donor with alopecia areata. CDR3s include the opening cysteine and the closing phenylalanine or tryptophan. D genes are given only for firm matches. Size is omitted from some rows. Given values are once, few, many or a class for expanded clones.

size	D	V	J	CDR3	DNA
few	NA	TRBV27	TRBJ1-3	CASSFAAGFPGNTIYF	TGTGCCAGCAGTTTTGCCGCGGGATTCCCAGGAAACACCATATATTTT
few	TRBD1	TRBV7-9	TRBJ2-7	CASSSSGTDYEQYF	TGTGCCAGCAGTTCGTCCGGGACAGACTACGAGCAGTACTTC
few	NA	TRBV5-1	TRBJ2-1	CASSPPGLQGNEQFF	TGCGCCAGCAGCCCACCGGGACTGCAGGGGAATGAGCAGTTCTTC
NA	NA	TRBV29-1	TRBJ2-5	CSVAPTFQETQYF	TGCAGCGTCGCTCCAACGTTTCAAGAGACCCAGTACTTC
NA	TRBD1	TRBV4-1	TRBJ1-5	CASSQEGQGDQPQHF	TGCGCCAGCAGCCAAGAAGGGCAGGGGGACCAGCCCCAGCATTTT
NA	NA	TRBV30	TRBJ1-6	CAWNLNLGGPLHF	TGTGCCTGGAACCTGAATTTGGGTGGGCCCCTCCACTTT
NA	NA	TRBV29-1	TRBJ1-2	CSVRAGGYTF	TGCAGCGTTAGGGCGGGGGGCTACACCTTC
few	TRBD1	TRBV6-5	TRBJ2-3	CASRRTGRATDTQYF	TGTGCCAGCAGACGGACAGGTCGGGCCACAGATACGCAGTATTTT
NA	TRBD1	TRBV9	TRBJ1-4	CASSVDIGTADEKLFF	TGTGCCAGCAGCGTAGACATAGGGACAGCCGATGAAAAACTGTTTTTT
few	TRBD2	TRBV5-4	TRBJ2-1	CASSLAGLPGEQFF	TGTGCCAGCAGCTTGGCGGGACTACCTGGGGAGCAGTTCTTC
NA	NA	TRBV19	TRBJ1-2	CASSRRGFDGYTF	TGTGCCAGTAGTCGCAGGGGTTTCGATGGCTACACCTTC
NA	NA	TRBV2	TRBJ2-5	CASSEQGTKVETQYF	TGTGCCAGCAGTGAACAAGGGACAAAAGTGGAGACCCAGTACTTC
NA	NA	TRBV27	TRBJ2-1	CASSFPQSVQFF	TGTGCCAGCAGTTTCCCCCAGTCCGTGCAGTTCTTC
NA	NA	TRBV6-5	TRBJ1-4	CASSPLPDSEKLFF	TGTGCCAGCAGCCCCCTACCGGATTCGGAAAAACTGTTTTTT
NA	NA	TRBV7-2	TRBJ1-4	CASSPVATNEKLFF	TGTGCCAGCAGCCCGGTGGCAACTAATGAAAAACTGTTTTTT
NA	NA	TRBV30	TRBJ2-4	CAWSYQIIAKNIQYF	TGTGCCTGGAGCTATCAGATAATAGCCAAAAACATTCAGTACTTC
once	TRBD1	TRBV30	TRBJ2-7	CAWSHRLGTGYEQYF	TGTGCCTGGAGCCACAGGTTGGGGACAGGGTACGAGCAGTACTTC
NA	TRBD1	TRBV29-1	TRBJ2-7	CSVRGQLNTYEQYF	TGCAGCGTCAGGGGGCAATTGAACACCTACGAGCAGTACTTC
few	NA	TRBV6-6	TRBJ2-1	CASSYRREVDNEQFF	TGTGCCAGCAGTTACCGCAGGGAGGTTGACAATGAGCAGTTCTTC
NA	NA	TRBV29-1	TRBJ1-1	CSVEGRTEGVAAFF	TGCAGCGTTGAAGGCCGGACAGAGGGAGTAGCGGCTTTCTTT
NA	NA	TRBV9	TRBJ1-2	CASSVGGGYGYTF	TGTGCCAGCAGCGTAGGAGGGGGCTATGGCTACACCTTC
few	TRBD1	TRBV25-1	TRBJ2-1	CASSKQGSYNEQFF	TGTGCCAGCAGTAAACAGGGGTCCTACAATGAGCAGTTCTTC
NA	TRBD2	TRBV6-5	TRBJ2-3	CASIRLAGGTDTQYF	TGTGCCAGCATTAGACTAGCGGGAGGGACAGATACGCAGTATTTT
NA	NA	TRBV2	TRBJ1-4	CASSTQASVFF	TGTGCCAGCAGCACACAAGCCTCGGTGTTTTTT
NA	NA	TRBV15	TRBJ2-2	CATSSRIERPYTGELFF	TGTGCCACCAGCTCCCGAATAGAACGACCGTACACCGGGGAGCTGTTTTTT
NA	NA	TRBV27	TRBJ1-3	CASKVSQWTPDTIYF	TGTGCCAGCAAGGTTTCACAGTGGACACCGGACACCATATATTTT
once	NA	TRBV5-6	TRBJ2-2	CASSLIRPGTGELFF	TGTGCCAGCAGCTTGATCCGTCCGGGGACCGGGGAGCTGTTTTTT
NA	TRBD2	TRBV27	TRBJ2-7	CASRTTSGVSYEQYF	TGTGCCAGCAGGACAACTAGCGGGGTATCCTACGAGCAGTACTTC